This T cell receptor beta chain was recovered during a study of cytomegalovirus exposure and HLA in healthy donors. CDR1 and CDR2 from the germline V gene are LNHNV and YYDKDF (reference sequence). The CDR3 spans 16 residues. V was pared by 5 bases and J by 0 bases, with 10 bases of the junction left unmatched. PCR used 60 Vbeta primers and 13 Jbeta primers. Original handling: As a later analysis found, there were approximately 80 million unique TCR beta chains, of which approximately 10 million were shared. Method: immunoSEQ multiplex PCR; TCRdb's copy keeps in-frame clones and lacks some. That table gives V, J and clone size, and the DNA gave D and trimming. The data show around 150,000 clones, with 75% to 85% seen just once and 7.4% held by the top ten. Study-level findings and limits: V- and J-gene trimming in TCR beta was tied to a missense DCLRE1C variant by an analysis performed later. Of the V segments, some could not be distinguished, including TRBV6-2 and TRBV6-3, and were excluded. TCR beta sequences reportedly predicted most subjects' HLA-A and HLA-B alleles accurately.

A remark on this clone: Its matching antigen is unknown.

The J gene is TRBJ2-7, the V gene TRBV15; TRBD1 aligns across 7 bases. Sequenced sample: PBMCs. The TCR comes from a male donor in good health and CMV-seropositive. CDR3 region: CATSSAGTGVSYEQYF. CDR3 bases: TGTGCCACCAGCTCGGCCGGAACAGGGGTCTCCTACGAGCAGTACTTC.